Listed below are T cell receptor beta chains from one sample, sequenced in a study of blood T cell repertoires in COVID-19. Data came from immunoSEQ multiplex PCR; TCRdb stores just in-frame clones and leaves some out. The sample lists tens of thousands of clones, over 70% occurring once. The sample consisted of peripheral blood. These receptors all stem from a human donor in a cohort sampled during active COVID-19. CDR3s include the opening cysteine and the closing phenylalanine or tryptophan. A D gene is named only where the DNA matches it firmly. Size tells how often a clone was seen (once, few, many) or the class of an expanded clone, and some rows leave it out.

j_call d_call v_call cdr3_length clone_size cdr3_aa cdr3_nt
TRBJ2-1 TRBD2 TRBV11-3 15 - CASSSRLASYNEQFF TGTGCCAGCAGCTCCCGACTAGCCTCCTACAATGAGCAGTTCTTC
TRBJ1-2 TRBD1 TRBV4-2 15 - CASSQSGQGIYGYTF TGTGCCAGCAGCCAATCGGGACAGGGGATCTATGGCTACACCTTC
TRBJ2-1 TRBD2 TRBV10-3 17 - CATGTSGRTWAYNEQFF TGTGCCACCGGGACTAGCGGGAGGACCTGGGCCTACAATGAGCAGTTCTTC
TRBJ2-5 - TRBV21-1 18 - CASSKDSGREELGETQYF TGTGCCAGCAGCAAAGACAGCGGGAGGGAAGAACTGGGGGAGACCCAGTACTTC
TRBJ2-3 - TRBV5-4 15 - CASSFGGSGTDTQYF TGTGCCAGCAGCTTTGGCGGAAGCGGCACAGATACGCAGTATTTT
TRBJ2-7 - TRBV5-1 17 - CASSSYHPGASNYEQYF TGCGCCAGCAGTTCCTATCACCCCGGAGCTTCGAACTACGAGCAGTACTTC
TRBJ2-3 TRBD1 TRBV4-1 16 - CASSLTGTGSADTQYF TGCGCCAGCAGCCTGACCGGGACAGGGTCGGCAGATACGCAGTATTTT
TRBJ1-4 - TRBV30 14 - CAWTRGSANEKLFF TGTGCCTGGACCAGAGGTTCCGCTAATGAAAAACTGTTTTTT
TRBJ2-7 - TRBV25-1 14 - CASSASGSLYEQYF TGTGCCAGCAGTGCCAGTGGTTCCCTCTACGAGCAGTACTTC
TRBJ1-2 TRBD1 TRBV28 13 - CASSSGTENGYTF TGTGCCAGCAGTTCCGGGACAGAGAATGGCTACACCTTC
TRBJ2-5 TRBD2 TRBV9 14 - CASSVGLAEETQYF TGTGCCAGCAGCGTAGGACTAGCGGAAGAGACCCAGTACTTC
TRBJ2-7 TRBD2 TRBV5-1 15 - CASSFGLAGAHEQYF TGCGCCAGCAGCTTTGGACTAGCGGGAGCCCACGAGCAGTACTTC
TRBJ1-2 - TRBV6-5 13 few CASSRQGPYGYTF TGTGCCAGCAGTCGGCAGGGGCCCTATGGCTACACCTTC
TRBJ1-6 - TRBV4-1 16 - CASSPPTREQLPPLHF TGCGCCAGCAGCCCCCCAACGAGGGAACAGCTCCCACCCCTCCACTTT
TRBJ2-7 - TRBV28 12 - CACGLRDYEQYF TGTGCCTGCGGACTTCGGGACTACGAGCAGTACTTC
TRBJ1-5 - TRBV12-2 17 - CASRLEKKEGGGQPQHF TGTGCAAGTCGCTTAGAGAAGAAGGAGGGTGGGGGGCAGCCCCAGCATTTT
TRBJ2-7 - TRBV19 14 - CASSGREVRNKQYF TGTGCCAGTAGTGGCAGGGAAGTACGTAACAAGCAGTACTTC
TRBJ2-2 TRBD2 TRBV6-6 15 - CASSSVGGDTGELFF TGTGCCAGCAGTTCCGTCGGGGGGGACACCGGGGAGCTGTTTTTT
TRBJ2-7 TRBD1 TRBV5-6 15 once CASSLAGTGTYEQYF TGTGCCAGCAGCTTGGCCGGGACAGGGACCTACGAGCAGTACTTC
TRBJ1-2 TRBD1 TRBV4-1 16 - CASSQDTAGGNYGYTF TGCGCCAGCAGCCAAGATACGGCAGGGGGAAACTATGGCTACACCTTC
TRBJ2-1 - TRBV15 15 - CATSRDRGTNNEQFF TGTGCCACCAGCAGAGATCGAGGTACTAACAATGAGCAGTTCTTC
TRBJ2-1 TRBD2 TRBV14 15 - CASRERGSGVNEQFF TGTGCCAGCAGAGAAAGGGGTAGCGGGGTCAATGAGCAGTTCTTC
TRBJ2-1 TRBD2 TRBV4-1 14 - CASSQPREGRRAFF TGCGCCAGCAGCCAACCACGGGAGGGCCGCAGAGCGTTCTTC
TRBJ2-7 TRBD2 TRBV29-1 15 - CSVAFRTSDSYEQYF TGCAGCGTTGCTTTCAGGACTAGCGACTCCTACGAGCAGTACTTC
TRBJ1-1 - TRBV27 16 - CASSLVAAALGGEAFF TGTGCCAGCAGTTTAGTTGCCGCAGCCCTGGGGGGTGAAGCTTTCTTT
TRBJ1-2 TRBD1 TRBV6-2/TRBV6-3 14 - CASSPARDRDGYTF TGTGCCAGCAGTCCCGCTAGAGACAGGGATGGCTACACCTTC
TRBJ2-7 TRBD1 TRBV7-9 14 once CASSLAGDSYEQYF TGTGCCAGCAGCTTAGCGGGGGACAGCTACGAGCAGTACTTC
TRBJ2-1 - TRBV5-1 14 - CASSLMSEHNEQFF TGCGCCAGCAGCTTGATGTCGGAGCACAATGAGCAGTTCTTC
TRBJ2-3 - TRBV27 13 - CASRRAGADTQYF TGTGCCAGCAGACGGGCAGGGGCAGATACGCAGTATTTT
TRBJ1-2 - TRBV5-4 14 - CASSPREVGYGYTF TGTGCCAGCAGCCCCCGGGAGGTTGGCTATGGCTACACCTTC
TRBJ1-1 - TRBV10-3 15 - CAISESRRMNTEAFF TGTGCCATCAGTGAGTCGAGGCGGATGAACACTGAAGCTTTCTTT
TRBJ2-7 - TRBV3-1/TRBV3-2 16 - CASSQDAGALYYEQYF TGTGCCAGCAGCCAAGACGCAGGGGCGTTATACTACGAGCAGTACTTC
TRBJ1-4 TRBD1 TRBV5-1 14 - CASSLEQGAGKLFF TGCGCCAGCAGCTTAGAACAGGGGGCAGGAAAACTGTTTTTT
TRBJ2-3 - TRBV3-1/TRBV3-2 15 - CASSQDQASTDTQYF TGTGCCAGCAGCCAAGATCAAGCTAGCACAGATACGCAGTATTTT
TRBJ2-5 - TRBV19 14 - CASSIAPHRETQYF TGTGCCAGTAGTATAGCGCCGCACAGGGAGACCCAGTACTTC
TRBJ2-3 - TRBV24-1 15 - CATSDLGLAADTQYF TGTGCCACCAGTGATTTGGGACTGGCCGCAGATACGCAGTATTTT
TRBJ2-3 TRBD2 TRBV10-3 18 - CAIRSDDRTSGSTDTQYF TGTGCCATCAGGTCCGACGACCGGACTAGCGGGAGCACAGATACGCAGTATTTT
TRBJ1-1 - TRBV28 12 - CASSPPGAEAFF TGTGCCAGCAGTCCGCCGGGGGCTGAAGCTTTCTTT
TRBJ1-2 TRBD1 TRBV28 16 - CASSTAGQGLNRGYTF TGTGCCAGCAGTACGGCGGGACAGGGCCTAAATCGTGGCTACACCTTC
TRBJ2-7 - TRBV15 15 - CATSGRSGTHHEQYF TGTGCCACCAGCGGCCGGAGCGGGACACACCACGAGCAGTACTTC
TRBJ2-1 TRBD2 TRBV5-1 19 - CASSLLGLAGGSSYNEQFF TGCGCCAGCAGCTTGCTCGGACTAGCGGGAGGGAGCTCCTACAATGAGCAGTTCTTC
TRBJ1-3 - TRBV7-2 15 - CASSPDRHYGNTIYF TGTGCCAGCAGCCCGGACAGACACTATGGAAACACCATATATTTT
TRBJ2-1 TRBD2 TRBV5-1 16 - CASSLVGSGGYNEQFF TGCGCCAGCAGCTTGGTGGGTAGCGGGGGGTACAATGAGCAGTTCTTC
TRBJ2-7 - TRBV5-1 14 - CASSLSSSSYEQYF TGCGCCAGCAGCTTATCGTCGAGCTCCTACGAGCAGTACTTC
TRBJ2-5 - TRBV18 14 - CASSPRQFQETQYF TGTGCCAGCTCACCGCGGCAGTTCCAAGAGACCCAGTACTTC
TRBJ2-7 - TRBV4-1 13 - CASSHLGAYEQYF TGCGCCAGCAGCCATTTAGGGGCCTACGAGCAGTACTTC
TRBJ1-3 - TRBV9 16 - CASSVAIGGGGNTIYF TGTGCCAGCAGCGTAGCGATCGGGGGAGGCGGAAACACCATATATTTT
TRBJ2-1 TRBD2 TRBV5-6 15 - CASSSGLAVNNEQFF TGTGCCAGCAGCTCCGGACTAGCTGTGAACAATGAGCAGTTCTTC
TRBJ2-7 TRBD2 TRBV28 15 - CASSSFKGGRGKGYF TGTGCCAGCAGTTCCTTTAAGGGCGGGCGGGGGAAGGGGTACTTC
TRBJ2-1 TRBD2 TRBV4-1 17 once CASSQETGTSEFNEQFF TGCGCCAGCAGCCAGGAAACCGGGACTAGCGAGTTCAATGAGCAGTTCTTC
TRBJ1-1 TRBD1 TRBV20-1 13 - CSASRGLNTEAFF TGCAGTGCTAGTAGGGGGCTCAACACTGAAGCTTTCTTT
TRBJ2-1 - TRBV11-2 16 - CASSPPGGGRPYEQFF TGTGCCAGCAGCCCCCCAGGGGGTGGGAGGCCCTATGAGCAGTTCTTC